Listed below are T cell receptor beta chains from one sample, sequenced in a study of response to subunit inactivated influenza vaccine. TCRdb reprocessed the RT-PCR reads via MiXCR and lists one record per CDR3 protein. The top ten hold approximately 24% of the sample, which has about 190,000 distinct CDR3 sequences, around an eighth seen once. Sequenced here: CD8+ T cells sorted from PBMCs, sampled roughly 5 days after vaccination. These receptors were obtained from a man aged 50 to 60 who received an inactivated influenza vaccine. CDR3s include the opening cysteine and the closing phenylalanine or tryptophan. A D gene is named only where the DNA matches it firmly. Only part of the rows carry a size: once, few, many, or a class if the clone is expanded.

V,size,J,D,CDR3,DNA
TRBV9,-,TRBJ1-2,-,CASSVTGAEIYGYTF,TGTGCCAGCAGCGTAACCGGGGCAGAGATCTATGGCTACACCTTC
TRBV11-2,few,TRBJ2-7,-,CASSFQWRGYEQYF,TGTGCCAGCAGTTTCCAATGGCGGGGCTACGAGCAGTACTTC
TRBV7-9,few,TRBJ2-5,-,CASSLAPLGSIETQYF,TGTGCCAGCAGCTTAGCGCCGTTAGGGTCGATAGAGACCCAGTACTTC
TRBV9,few,TRBJ2-1,-,CASSVIEQGTYNEQFF,TGTGCCAGCAGCGTAATAGAACAGGGAACCTACAATGAGCAGTTCTTC
TRBV28,-,TRBJ2-2,-,CASTSWAGEENTGELFF,TGTGCCAGCACCTCCTGGGCAGGGGAGGAAAACACCGGGGAGCTGTTTTTT
TRBV28,-,TRBJ2-3,TRBD1,CASSFRDRVSGDTQYF,TGTGCCAGCAGCTTCCGGGACAGGGTTTCAGGAGATACGCAGTATTTT
TRBV11-2,-,TRBJ2-2,TRBD2,CASSPSSGRGYTGELFF,TGTGCCAGCAGCCCTAGTAGCGGGAGGGGGTACACCGGGGAGCTGTTTTTT
TRBV4-2,-,TRBJ2-1,TRBD2,CASSQDSGREGGNEQFF,TGTGCCAGCAGCCAAGATTCAGGGCGGGAGGGGGGTAATGAGCAGTTCTTC
TRBV7-9,many,TRBJ2-2,TRBD1,CASSLAPGTATGELFF,TGTGCCAGCAGCTTAGCCCCCGGGACAGCCACCGGGGAGCTGTTTTTT
TRBV7-2,many,TRBJ2-3,TRBD2,CASSLLAGATDTQYF,TGTGCCAGCAGCTTACTAGCGGGAGCCACAGATACGCAGTATTTT
TRBV12-3/TRBV12-4,many,TRBJ1-2,-,CASTSTLLSYTF,TGTGCCAGCACTTCCACCCTTTTAAGCTACACCTTC
TRBV15,-,TRBJ2-2,-,CATSLVGQGTGELFF,TGTGCCACCAGCTTGGTGGGGCAGGGGACCGGGGAGCTGTTTTTT
TRBV7-2,-,TRBJ2-7,TRBD1,CASSAWTGGNEQYF,TGTGCCAGCAGCGCGTGGACAGGGGGGAACGAGCAGTACTTC
TRBV10-3,few,TRBJ2-2,-,CATDEGQNTGELFF,TGTGCCACCGATGAGGGACAGAACACCGGGGAGCTGTTTTTT
TRBV4-1,-,TRBJ1-1,-,CASSQVGGGDTEAFF,TGCGCCAGCAGCCAAGTGGGGGGCGGTGACACTGAAGCTTTCTTT
TRBV24-1,-,TRBJ2-1,-,CATRPSSYNEQFF,TGTGCCACCAGACCGAGCTCCTACAATGAGCAGTTCTTC
TRBV12-3/TRBV12-4,-,TRBJ2-7,TRBD2,CASSLGEAGIYEQYF,TGTGCCAGCAGTTTGGGGGAAGCGGGGATATACGAGCAGTACTTC
TRBV7-2,few,TRBJ2-3,-,CASSPPPTDTQYF,TGTGCCAGCAGCCCTCCCCCCACAGATACGCAGTATTTT
TRBV12-3/TRBV12-4,-,TRBJ2-5,TRBD1,CASGSRDRDETQYF,TGTGCCAGCGGATCCCGGGACAGGGATGAGACCCAGTACTTC
TRBV7-7,many,TRBJ2-5,-,CASSQPGRRETQYF,TGTGCCAGCAGCCAGCCGGGGCGAAGAGAGACCCAGTACTTC